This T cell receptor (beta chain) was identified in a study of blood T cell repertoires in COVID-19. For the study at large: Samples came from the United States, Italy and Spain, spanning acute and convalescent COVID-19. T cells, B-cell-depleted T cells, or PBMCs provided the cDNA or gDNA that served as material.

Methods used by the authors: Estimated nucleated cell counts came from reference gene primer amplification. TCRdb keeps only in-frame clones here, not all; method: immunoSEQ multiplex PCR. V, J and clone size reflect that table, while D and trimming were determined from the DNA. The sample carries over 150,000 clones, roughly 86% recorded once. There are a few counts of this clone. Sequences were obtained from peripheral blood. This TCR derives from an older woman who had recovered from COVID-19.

Here the CDR3 reads CASSYAGTYEQYF. The CDR3 DNA reads TGTGCCAGCAGTTACGCAGGGACCTACGAGCAGTACTTC. The chain has TRBV6-2 or TRBV6-3 and TRBJ2-7; TRBD1 might be the D (5 bases). Trimming shortened V by 2 bases and J by 2 bases, and 7 bases separated the two germline ends. CDR1 and CDR2 from the germline V gene are MNHEY and SVGEGT. CDR3 length: 13 residues.